Listed below are T cell receptor beta chains from one sample, sequenced in a study of T cells in Graves' hyperthyroidism and ophthalmopathy. MiXCR was run by TCRdb on the multiplex PCR reads, yielding one entry per CDR3 protein. The sample has approximately 260,000 distinct CDR3 sequences, about 15% seen once; the top ten hold more than 30%. The sample consisted of blood. The receptors stem from a woman in her 50s with Graves' hyperthyroidism that later progressed to Graves' ophthalmopathy. Both conserved end residues are part of each CDR3. Each record gives: V gene, clone size, D gene, J gene, CDR3 DNA, CDR3 protein. The D gene is left open where the match is weak. The size of a clone is reported for some rows only, either as once, few or many, or as a class for expanded clones.

V gene: TRBV9
clone size: few
D gene: NA
J gene: TRBJ2-2
CDR3 DNA: TGTGCCAGCGGGACACCGAACACCGGGGAGCTGTTTTTT
CDR3 protein: CASGTPNTGELFF

V gene: TRBV15
clone size: many
D gene: NA
J gene: TRBJ1-1
CDR3 DNA: TGTGCCACCAGCAGGCGGGGGCTTAACACTGAAGCTTTCTTT
CDR3 protein: CATSRRGLNTEAFF

V gene: TRBV30
clone size: many
D gene: NA
J gene: TRBJ2-5
CDR3 DNA: TGTGCCGGGAAAGAGACCCAGTACTTC
CDR3 protein: CAGKETQYF

V gene: TRBV10-2
clone size: many
D gene: TRBD1
J gene: TRBJ2-5
CDR3 DNA: TGCGCCAGCACCCCGCATAGACAGGGAGTAGAGACCCAGTACTTC
CDR3 protein: CASTPHRQGVETQYF

V gene: TRBV18
clone size: many
D gene: NA
J gene: TRBJ1-2
CDR3 DNA: TGTGCCAGCTCACCCCGGTTGCATGGCTACACCTTC
CDR3 protein: CASSPRLHGYTF

V gene: TRBV4-1
clone size: NA
D gene: NA
J gene: TRBJ1-6
CDR3 DNA: TGCGCCAGCAGCCAAGATAGGGTAGCAGATTATAATTCACCCCTCCACTTT
CDR3 protein: CASSQDRVADYNSPLHF

V gene: TRBV20-1
clone size: many
D gene: TRBD2
J gene: TRBJ2-3
CDR3 DNA: TGCAGGCCCGGATCGGGAGGGCCACCAGATACGCAGTATTTT
CDR3 protein: CRPGSGGPPDTQYF

V gene: TRBV4-1
clone size: few
D gene: NA
J gene: TRBJ2-7
CDR3 DNA: TGCGCCAGCAGCCAACCGACTAGGCTCCCCTCTCTCGAGCAGTACTTC
CDR3 protein: CASSQPTRLPSLEQYF

V gene: TRBV28
clone size: many
D gene: NA
J gene: TRBJ2-7
CDR3 DNA: TGTGCCAGCAGTTCCTCGGGCCAGGGATCCCTTCTGAGGGAGCAGTACTTC
CDR3 protein: CASSSSGQGSLLREQYF

V gene: TRBV12-3/TRBV12-4
clone size: many
D gene: NA
J gene: TRBJ2-7
CDR3 DNA: TGTGCCAGCAGTTTTCCGGGGGGCAGGGGCCCCTACGAGCAGTACTTC
CDR3 protein: CASSFPGGRGPYEQYF

V gene: TRBV25-1
clone size: NA
D gene: NA
J gene: TRBJ1-6
CDR3 DNA: TGTGCCAGCAGTGTTACAGGGAATTCACCCCTCCACTTT
CDR3 protein: CASSVTGNSPLHF

V gene: TRBV20-1
clone size: few
D gene: NA
J gene: TRBJ1-1
CDR3 DNA: TGCAGTGCTAGAGCCCCCCAAGAAGCTTTCTTT
CDR3 protein: CSARAPQEAFF

V gene: TRBV5-1
clone size: many
D gene: NA
J gene: TRBJ2-2
CDR3 DNA: TGCGCCAGCAGCTTGGGGGACCAATACACCGGGGAGCTGTTTTTT
CDR3 protein: CASSLGDQYTGELFF

V gene: TRBV9
clone size: NA
D gene: NA
J gene: TRBJ2-5
CDR3 DNA: TGTGCCAGCAGCGTCCCTCCTGGCGGAACGGCGGAGACCCAGTACTTC
CDR3 protein: CASSVPPGGTAETQYF

V gene: TRBV6-2/TRBV6-3
clone size: few
D gene: TRBD2
J gene: TRBJ2-3
CDR3 DNA: TGTGCCAGCAGCTGGGGATTGCGGGAGGGCCGCACAGATACGCAGTATTTT
CDR3 protein: CASSWGLREGRTDTQYF

V gene: TRBV28
clone size: many
D gene: NA
J gene: TRBJ2-7
CDR3 DNA: TGTGCCAGCAGTAGTCCGGGACTGGGGGCATACGAGCAGTACTTC
CDR3 protein: CASSSPGLGAYEQYF

V gene: TRBV20-1
clone size: many
D gene: TRBD2
J gene: TRBJ2-1
CDR3 DNA: TGCAGTGCTAGTCTGCGGGAGGCTAAGTTCTTC
CDR3 protein: CSASLREAKFF

V gene: TRBV7-6
clone size: NA
D gene: TRBD1
J gene: TRBJ2-7
CDR3 DNA: TGTGCCAGCAGCGCGCCGGGACAGGGTGTACAAGAGCAGTACTTC
CDR3 protein: CASSAPGQGVQEQYF

V gene: TRBV12-5
clone size: few
D gene: TRBD2
J gene: TRBJ2-3
CDR3 DNA: TGTGCTAGTGGTTTGGTTGTAGCGGGAAGGGCAGATACGCAGTATTTT
CDR3 protein: CASGLVVAGRADTQYF

V gene: TRBV12-3/TRBV12-4
clone size: many
D gene: NA
J gene: TRBJ2-7
CDR3 DNA: TGTGCCAGCAGTTTAGACAGTTCCCTAGGAGAGCAGTACTTC
CDR3 protein: CASSLDSSLGEQYF

V gene: TRBV3-1
clone size: many
D gene: NA
J gene: TRBJ1-2
CDR3 DNA: TGTGCCAGCAGCCACCTACAGGGATCCGGCTACACCTTC
CDR3 protein: CASSHLQGSGYTF

V gene: TRBV28
clone size: many
D gene: NA
J gene: TRBJ1-1
CDR3 DNA: TGTGCCAGCAGTTCGAACACTGAAGCTTTCTTT
CDR3 protein: CASSSNTEAFF

V gene: TRBV6-1
clone size: many
D gene: NA
J gene: TRBJ2-1
CDR3 DNA: TGTGCCACGATGCGGGGACCTAATGGGCAGTTCTTC
CDR3 protein: CATMRGPNGQFF

V gene: TRBV6-4
clone size: once
D gene: NA
J gene: TRBJ2-3
CDR3 DNA: TGTGCCAGCAGTCAACTAGGGGCGTCAGATACGCAGTATTTT
CDR3 protein: CASSQLGASDTQYF

V gene: TRBV20-1
clone size: NA
D gene: NA
J gene: TRBJ1-5
CDR3 DNA: TGCAGTGCTAGTCTCGGTACAGTCGATCAGCCCCAGCATTTT
CDR3 protein: CSASLGTVDQPQHF

V gene: TRBV28
clone size: many
D gene: NA
J gene: TRBJ2-5
CDR3 DNA: TGTGCCAGCAGTTCGCCTGAGACCCAGTACTTC
CDR3 protein: CASSSPETQYF

V gene: TRBV4-1
clone size: many
D gene: TRBD1
J gene: TRBJ2-3
CDR3 DNA: TGCGCCAGCAGCCCCGATCCGGGACAGAGCACAGATACGCAGTATTTT
CDR3 protein: CASSPDPGQSTDTQYF

V gene: TRBV20-1
clone size: many
D gene: TRBD1
J gene: TRBJ2-3
CDR3 DNA: TGCAGTGCTATCCGGGACAGGGTATCAGATACGCAGTATTTT
CDR3 protein: CSAIRDRVSDTQYF

V gene: TRBV28
clone size: many
D gene: NA
J gene: TRBJ1-6
CDR3 DNA: TGTGCCAGCAGTTTTACGGGGAATTCACCCCTCCACTTT
CDR3 protein: CASSFTGNSPLHF

V gene: TRBV28
clone size: many
D gene: TRBD1
J gene: TRBJ2-2
CDR3 DNA: TGTGCCAGCAGTTTACCCGGACAGGGTGCCGGGGAGCTGTTTTTT
CDR3 protein: CASSLPGQGAGELFF

V gene: TRBV29-1
clone size: many
D gene: NA
J gene: TRBJ1-2
CDR3 DNA: TGCAGCGTTGGCAGGGCCCGGAATAATAACTATGGCTACACCTTC
CDR3 protein: CSVGRARNNNYGYTF

V gene: TRBV3-1
clone size: many
D gene: NA
J gene: TRBJ1-1
CDR3 DNA: TGTGCCAGCAGCCATTCCGACAGGAACACTGAAGCTTTCTTT
CDR3 protein: CASSHSDRNTEAFF

V gene: TRBV4-2
clone size: few
D gene: TRBD1
J gene: TRBJ2-2
CDR3 DNA: TGTGCCAGCAGCCTCCCGATTAACAGGGGTAGCGACACCGGGGAGCTGTTTTTT
CDR3 protein: CASSLPINRGSDTGELFF

V gene: TRBV27
clone size: many
D gene: NA
J gene: TRBJ2-5
CDR3 DNA: TGTGCCAGCAGTTTACGTGGGTTCGGGGAGACCCAGTACTTC
CDR3 protein: CASSLRGFGETQYF

V gene: TRBV9
clone size: many
D gene: NA
J gene: TRBJ1-1
CDR3 DNA: TGTGCCAGCAGCCCAGAACAGGGTATGAACACTGAAGCTTTCTTT
CDR3 protein: CASSPEQGMNTEAFF

V gene: TRBV18
clone size: many
D gene: NA
J gene: TRBJ2-3
CDR3 DNA: TGTGCCAGCTCACCACCGGAAGCGTTCCGCACAGATACGCAGTATTTT
CDR3 protein: CASSPPEAFRTDTQYF

V gene: TRBV3-1
clone size: many
D gene: NA
J gene: TRBJ2-5
CDR3 DNA: TGTGCCAGCAGCCTCTCCCAGGGGACCCAGTACTTC
CDR3 protein: CASSLSQGTQYF

V gene: TRBV28
clone size: many
D gene: NA
J gene: TRBJ2-3
CDR3 DNA: TGTGCCAGCAGTTTAGAGGGTACGGGGGATACGCAGTATTTT
CDR3 protein: CASSLEGTGDTQYF

V gene: TRBV28
clone size: many
D gene: TRBD1
J gene: TRBJ2-7
CDR3 DNA: TGTGCCAGCAGCCCAAACCGACAGGGCTTCATCCACGAGCAGTACTTC
CDR3 protein: CASSPNRQGFIHEQYF

V gene: TRBV15
clone size: few
D gene: TRBD2
J gene: TRBJ2-5
CDR3 DNA: TGTGCCACCAGCCGGCAAAGGGTTAGCGGGAGGGACTACCAAGAGACCCAGTACTTC
CDR3 protein: CATSRQRVSGRDYQETQYF

V gene: TRBV12-3/TRBV12-4
clone size: NA
D gene: NA
J gene: TRBJ2-1
CDR3 DNA: TGTGCCAGCCACTCTAGGGGCAGGGCTTCCTACAATGAGCAGTTCTTC
CDR3 protein: CASHSRGRASYNEQFF

V gene: TRBV5-1
clone size: many
D gene: TRBD1
J gene: TRBJ2-7
CDR3 DNA: TGCGCCAGCAGCTCCCGACAGGGAATGATCTACGAGCAGTACTTC
CDR3 protein: CASSSRQGMIYEQYF